This TCR beta chain was profiled in a study of post-analysis software for immune sequencing data. Study-wide background: Several disease courses (relapsing-remitting, secondary progressive and progressive-relapsing) of multiple sclerosis were included.

Whole-study results and caveats: The five TRBV segments detected at higher frequency in patients than in controls included TRBV5-6, TRBV5-1 and TRBV20-1. Those with multiple sclerosis, the patient group, showed significantly lower normalized Chao1 diversity than controls. Strong co-clustering by F measure linked samples that shared a preparation batch.

Sequencing libraries made from TCR beta cDNA carried unique molecular identifiers. When about 0.85 to 11 million T cells were used, they gave about 540,000 cDNA molecules. TCRdb ran MiXCR on the PCR reads and lists one entry per CDR3 protein. The data hold 380,000 or so distinct CDR3 sequences, with approximately 33% observed a single time. Trimming cost V 1 base and J 7 bases; bases outside gene matches: 7. CDR3 length: 16 amino acids. Notes on this clonotype: Its antigen is currently unknown.

The rearrangement links TRBV12-3 or TRBV12-4 to TRBJ2-1; 10 positions match TRBD2. Material for sequencing was blood. The source is a girl aged 10 to 17 with multiple sclerosis. CDR3 loop: CASSLGSSGGKNEQFF. CDR3 nucleotide sequence: TGTGCCAGCAGTTTAGGGAGTAGCGGGGGGAAGAATGAGCAGTTCTTC.